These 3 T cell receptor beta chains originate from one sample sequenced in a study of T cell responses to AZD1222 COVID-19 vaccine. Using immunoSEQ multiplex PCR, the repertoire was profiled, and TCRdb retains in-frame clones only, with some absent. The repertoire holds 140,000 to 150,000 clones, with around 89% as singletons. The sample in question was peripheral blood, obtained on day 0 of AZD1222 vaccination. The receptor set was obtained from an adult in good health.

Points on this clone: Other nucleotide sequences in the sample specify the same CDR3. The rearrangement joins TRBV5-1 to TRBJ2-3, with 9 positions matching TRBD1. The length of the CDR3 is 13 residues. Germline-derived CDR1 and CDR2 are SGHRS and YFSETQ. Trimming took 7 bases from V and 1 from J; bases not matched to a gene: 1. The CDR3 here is CASRTGGTDTQYF. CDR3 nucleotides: TGCGCCAGCCGGACAGGGGGCACAGATACGCAGTATTTT.

The CDR3 DNA is TGTGCCTGGACGGAGGGGTTGAACACCATATATTTT. Translated: CAWTEGLNTIYF. The chain has TRBV30 and TRBJ1-3, with D possibly matching TRBD1 (5 bases). The CDR3 runs to 12 residues. Trimming removed 4 bases from V and 7 bases from J, with 11 bases in between. Looked up from germline, CDR1 is GTSNPN and CDR2 is SVGIG (reference sequence).

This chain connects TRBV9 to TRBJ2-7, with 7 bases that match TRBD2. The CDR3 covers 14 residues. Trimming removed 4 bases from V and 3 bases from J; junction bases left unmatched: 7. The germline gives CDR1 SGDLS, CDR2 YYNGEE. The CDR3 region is CASSPAGGYYEQYF. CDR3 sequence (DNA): TGTGCCAGCAGCCCTGCCGGGGGGTACTACGAGCAGTACTTC.